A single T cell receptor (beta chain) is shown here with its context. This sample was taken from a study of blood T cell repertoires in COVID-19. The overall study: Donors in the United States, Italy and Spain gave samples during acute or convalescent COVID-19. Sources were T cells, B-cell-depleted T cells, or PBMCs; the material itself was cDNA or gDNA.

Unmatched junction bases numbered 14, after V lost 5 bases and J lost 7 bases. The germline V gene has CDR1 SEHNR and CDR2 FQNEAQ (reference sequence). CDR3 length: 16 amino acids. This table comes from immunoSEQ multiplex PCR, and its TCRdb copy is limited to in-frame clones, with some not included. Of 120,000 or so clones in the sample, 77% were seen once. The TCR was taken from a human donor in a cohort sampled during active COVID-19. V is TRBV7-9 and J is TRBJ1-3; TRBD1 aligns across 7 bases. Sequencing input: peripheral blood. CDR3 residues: CASSLTGASIGNTIYF. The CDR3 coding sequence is TGTGCCAGCAGCCTAACAGGGGCTTCGATCGGCAACACCATATATTTT.